Listed below are T cell receptor beta chains from one sample, sequenced in a study of T cells expressing NK-cell markers. TCRdb re-called the 5' RACE reads; one entry per CDR3 protein, DNA not given. This repertoire includes about 450,000 distinct CDR3 sequences. The sequenced sample consisted of blood T cells: a sorted CD56 or NKG2C T cell subset, CD4+ or CD8+ T cells, or bulk PBMC T cells (not recorded which). The receptors originated from a woman aged 18-70 years in good health. Each CDR3 is given with its conserved first and last residue.

V gene	J gene	CDR3 protein
TRBV9	TRBJ1-3	CASSVRGGNTIYF
TRBV6-6	TRBJ2-7	CASAAEMYEQYF
TRBV20-1	TRBJ2-7	CSAGNRGLDEQYF
TRBV4-3	TRBJ2-7	CASSQLSAGSSYEQYF
TRBV10-2	TRBJ1-1	CASSERADEAFF
TRBV5-1	TRBJ2-1	CASRVRGPSYNEQFF
TRBV5-1	TRBJ2-2	CASSWDRGSTGELFF
TRBV5-1	TRBJ2-3	CASSLGIQTDTQYF
TRBV19	TRBJ2-1	CASSGRGATYNEQFF
TRBV5-1	TRBJ1-1	CASSSYRGGNTEAFF
TRBV7-9	TRBJ2-7	CASSHDGSGLTYEQYF
TRBV6-2/TRBV6-3	TRBJ2-1	CASREVGGGRNEQFF
TRBV18	TRBJ1-3	CASSRGIESSGNTIYF
TRBV7-2	TRBJ2-3	CASSLADRGRDTQYF
TRBV7-2	TRBJ2-7	CASSLGPGQAYEQYF
TRBV6-2/TRBV6-3	TRBJ2-7	CASSSMRSAYEQYF
TRBV12-3/TRBV12-4	TRBJ2-7	CASSNGREQYF
TRBV27	TRBJ2-3	CASSDQRGGSTDTQYF
TRBV7-2	TRBJ2-3	CASSPSHDTQYF
TRBV15	TRBJ2-1	CATSERFRWRERNEQFF
TRBV4-3	TRBJ1-3	CASSQATNSGNTIYF
TRBV11-2	TRBJ2-7	CASSLDPGHPYEQYF
TRBV4-1	TRBJ1-1	CASSQGGRIAEAFF
TRBV20-1	TRBJ2-7	CSAWDSPGYEQYF
TRBV29-1	TRBJ1-3	CSVELLRGDTIYF
TRBV12-3/TRBV12-4	TRBJ2-3	CASSFWRELDTQYF